This T cell receptor (beta chain) was documented in a study of regulatory T cells in long-lasting Graves disease. Study-wide background: Treatment with antithyroid drugs for over 5 years, together with positive TSH receptor antibodies, meant persistent Graves' disease. Findings and limits, study-wide: New patients shared fewer public clonotypes (about 970) than persistent patients did (approximately 2,700). TRBV28, TRBJ1-2 and TRBJ2-5 were favored in persistent disease.

The CDR3 is 16 residues long. Between the trimmed V and J ends, which lost 2 bases and 0 bases, there was a span of 11 bases. Germline V gene sequence: CDR1 SNHLY, CDR2 FYNNEI. The time point denotes: persistent/refractory GD, antithyroid drugs over 5 years with positive TRAb. Isolated PBMC RNA provided the starting material for the TCR library. Each of the patients was recruited from an endocrinology department situated in Xi'an, China. This clonotype was counted many times. Its specificity is not known. CDR3-region Arm-PCR and iRepertoire HTBI primers produced the TCR beta libraries. TCRdb itself ran the multiplex PCR reads through MiXCR, one entry per CDR3 protein. The sample includes roughly 400,000 distinct CDR3 sequences, under 25% of them seen just once.

The rearrangement uses TRBV2 and TRBJ2-4; tentative D call: TRBD2 (5 bases). The sequencing used peripheral blood mononuclear cells (PBMCs), collected when the disease was refractory, from a patient treated with antithyroid drugs. This TCR derives from a female donor with Graves disease. This CDR3 reads CASSEFEGLAKNIQYF. CDR3 nucleotide sequence: TGTGCCAGCAGTGAATTTGAGGGCCTAGCCAAAAACATTCAGTACTTC.